This is a list of T cell receptor beta chains from one sample in a study of control samples from healthy donors and cancer patients. TCRdb keeps only in-frame clones here, not all; method: immunoSEQ multiplex PCR. The sample consists of about 150,000 clones, about 94% of them appearing once. What was sequenced was blood. Receptors were obtained from a man aged 35-49 years in good health. Both conserved end residues are part of each CDR3. A D gene is named only where the DNA matches it firmly. Where a row states a size, it is once, few, many or the class of an expanded clone; other rows omit it.

j_gene: TRBJ2-7; abundance: NA; v_gene: TRBV7-8; d_gene: TRBD2; CDR3aa: CASSLSGGYEQYF; CDR3nt: TGTGCCAGCAGTCTCTCGGGGGGTTACGAGCAGTACTTC
j_gene: TRBJ1-2; abundance: once; v_gene: TRBV7-9; d_gene: NA; CDR3aa: CASSLAANYGYTF; CDR3nt: TGTGCCAGCAGCTTAGCTGCCAACTATGGCTACACCTTC
j_gene: TRBJ2-3; abundance: NA; v_gene: TRBV24-1; d_gene: NA; CDR3aa: CATSDPGTSDTQYF; CDR3nt: TGTGCCACCAGTGACCCTGGGACATCGGATACGCAGTATTTT
j_gene: TRBJ1-1; abundance: NA; v_gene: TRBV15; d_gene: NA; CDR3aa: CATSRDLGRTEAFF; CDR3nt: TGTGCCACCAGCAGAGATTTGGGAAGAACTGAAGCTTTCTTT
j_gene: TRBJ1-3; abundance: NA; v_gene: TRBV7-9; d_gene: NA; CDR3aa: CASSLAGGNTIYF; CDR3nt: TGTGCCAGCAGCTTAGCCGGGGGAAACACCATATATTTT
j_gene: TRBJ2-7; abundance: few; v_gene: TRBV5-8; d_gene: NA; CDR3aa: CASSLESSYEQYF; CDR3nt: TGTGCCAGCAGCTTGGAGAGCTCCTACGAGCAGTACTTC
j_gene: TRBJ1-4; abundance: NA; v_gene: TRBV4-1; d_gene: NA; CDR3aa: CASSQGSATNEKLFF; CDR3nt: TGCGCCAGCAGCCAAGGGTCTGCAACTAATGAAAAACTGTTTTTT
j_gene: TRBJ1-1; abundance: NA; v_gene: TRBV27; d_gene: TRBD1; CDR3aa: CASGFQGQGATEAFF; CDR3nt: TGTGCCAGCGGGTTCCAGGGGCAGGGGGCCACTGAAGCTTTCTTT
j_gene: TRBJ2-1; abundance: NA; v_gene: TRBV18; d_gene: TRBD2; CDR3aa: CASFLSGGAHEQFF; CDR3nt: TGTGCCAGCTTCTTGAGCGGGGGGGCCCATGAGCAGTTCTTC
j_gene: TRBJ1-1; abundance: once; v_gene: TRBV18; d_gene: NA; CDR3aa: CASSPRTDGDAFF; CDR3nt: TGTGCCAGCTCACCGCGGACAGACGGGGATGCTTTCTTT
j_gene: TRBJ2-5; abundance: NA; v_gene: TRBV2; d_gene: NA; CDR3aa: CASSYTGLQETQYF; CDR3nt: TGTGCCAGCAGTTATACAGGGTTGCAAGAGACCCAGTACTTC
j_gene: TRBJ1-5; abundance: once; v_gene: TRBV30; d_gene: NA; CDR3aa: CAWSLPGLLLRQPQHF; CDR3nt: TGTGCCTGGAGTTTGCCAGGGCTCCTTTTGCGGCAGCCCCAGCATTTT
j_gene: TRBJ1-1; abundance: NA; v_gene: TRBV5-1; d_gene: NA; CDR3aa: CASSLRGIEAEAFF; CDR3nt: TGCGCCAGCAGCTTGCGGGGGATAGAAGCTGAAGCTTTCTTT
j_gene: TRBJ2-2; abundance: NA; v_gene: TRBV30; d_gene: TRBD2; CDR3aa: CAWSVQGGGARELFF; CDR3nt: TGTGCCTGGAGTGTACAGGGCGGGGGGGCCCGGGAGCTGTTTTTT
j_gene: TRBJ2-2; abundance: few; v_gene: TRBV5-6; d_gene: TRBD2; CDR3aa: CASSSGPAGAGELFF; CDR3nt: TGTGCCAGCAGCTCAGGCCCCGCGGGGGCCGGGGAGCTGTTTTTT
j_gene: TRBJ1-2; abundance: NA; v_gene: TRBV9; d_gene: NA; CDR3aa: CASSVARRTDNYGYTF; CDR3nt: TGTGCCAGCAGCGTAGCCAGAAGGACAGATAACTATGGCTACACCTTC
j_gene: TRBJ1-5; abundance: NA; v_gene: TRBV28; d_gene: TRBD1; CDR3aa: CASSTAGTAINQPQHF; CDR3nt: TGTGCCAGCAGCACCGCAGGGACAGCAATCAATCAGCCCCAGCATTTT
j_gene: TRBJ2-7; abundance: NA; v_gene: TRBV6-5; d_gene: TRBD1; CDR3aa: CASRRSGTGDYEQYF; CDR3nt: TGTGCCAGCAGGCGCTCCGGGACAGGGGACTACGAGCAGTACTTC
j_gene: TRBJ1-1; abundance: once; v_gene: TRBV5-1; d_gene: NA; CDR3aa: CASSGSLMNTEAFF; CDR3nt: TGCGCCAGCAGCGGCAGCCTCATGAACACTGAAGCTTTCTTT
j_gene: TRBJ2-3; abundance: NA; v_gene: TRBV27; d_gene: NA; CDR3aa: CASCPEAANTDTQYF; CDR3nt: TGTGCCAGCTGCCCGGAAGCGGCGAACACAGATACGCAGTATTTT
j_gene: TRBJ2-7; abundance: NA; v_gene: TRBV6-5; d_gene: NA; CDR3aa: CASSTSPGATYEQYF; CDR3nt: TGTGCCAGCAGTACCTCTCCGGGGGCCACCTACGAGCAGTACTTC
j_gene: TRBJ1-1; abundance: once; v_gene: TRBV5-1; d_gene: TRBD1; CDR3aa: CASSFGQGETEAFF; CDR3nt: TGCGCCAGCAGCTTTGGACAGGGTGAGACTGAAGCTTTCTTT
j_gene: TRBJ2-7; abundance: NA; v_gene: TRBV4-3; d_gene: NA; CDR3aa: CASSQDRVGAYEQYF; CDR3nt: TGCGCCAGCAGCCAAGATAGGGTAGGAGCCTACGAGCAGTACTTC
j_gene: TRBJ2-3; abundance: NA; v_gene: TRBV7-6; d_gene: TRBD1; CDR3aa: CASSSTGPTDTQYF; CDR3nt: TGTGCCAGCAGCTCGACAGGGCCCACAGATACGCAGTATTTT
j_gene: TRBJ2-1; abundance: NA; v_gene: TRBV25-1; d_gene: NA; CDR3aa: CASSESWYGEQFF; CDR3nt: TGTGCCAGCAGTGAATCTTGGTACGGTGAGCAGTTCTTC
j_gene: TRBJ2-6; abundance: NA; v_gene: TRBV5-6; d_gene: NA; CDR3aa: CASSWTGANVLTF; CDR3nt: TGTGCCAGCAGCTGGACTGGGGCCAACGTCCTGACTTTC
j_gene: TRBJ1-2; abundance: NA; v_gene: TRBV5-1; d_gene: NA; CDR3aa: CASSLAPGTNYGYTF; CDR3nt: TGCGCCAGCAGCTTGGCCCCGGGGACTAACTATGGCTACACCTTC